The present entry profiles one T cell receptor (beta chain) with its context. What antigen it recognizes has not been identified. It has no much larger one-base neighbor in the sample; base qualities were not kept. Trimming at the junction amounts to 5 bases on V and 1 base on J, and the germline ends lie 15 bases apart. From cysteine to phenylalanine, the CDR3 is 16 amino acids long. Only the CDR3 DNA stays, 48 bases, in frame from base 1. The germline V gene yields SGHNT for CDR1 and YENEEA for CDR2. The data were obtained in a study of blood T cell repertoires in COVID-19 (dated by TCRdb to about 2020). In terms of the full investigation: Samples from collaborators originated in the United States, Italy and Spain and spanned both the acute and convalescent phases of COVID-19. The prospective study material was composed of cDNA or gDNA derived from T cells, B-cell-depleted T cells, or PBMCs. Deeply sampled blood TCRbeta repertoires from subjects exposed to, actively infected with, or recovered from COVID-19 were included in the dataset. The repertoires were made available in a free public database intended to serve as a resource for research on the immune response to SARS-CoV-2. Samples came from the ongoing ImmuneRACE study (first 160 participants) plus 1,254 subjects from 6 global collaborators. The sample metadata nearly always contained a de-identified subject ID, COVID-19 status, age in years and sex. Where available, HLA class I and class II types were taken from metadata supplied by the sample provider and were not determined by assay-based typing. What the work shows at the level of the full study, not this receptor alone: Clinical and demographic metadata were provided uncurated, with the amount varying by source and participant.

The collaborating institutions used their own protocols to collect whole blood in K2EDTA tubes. For TCRbeta analysis, collaborators shipped samples in one of three forms: frozen whole blood, isolated PBMCs, or DNA extracted from either of those sample types. TCRbeta CDR3 regions were amplified from genomic DNA by means of the immunoSEQ Assay, a bias-controlled multiplex PCR. The original pipeline was this. Nucleated cell counts per sample were estimated from amplification of reference gene primers within the assay. Sequence reads were collapsed and filtered to measure the absolute abundance of every unique TCRbeta CDR3 rearrangement. Productive Simpson clonality was computed per sample as the square root of Simpson's diversity index over productive rearrangements. TCRdb retrieved this table from immuneACCESS and kept in-frame rearrangements only. Not all clones are present; in checked studies, unresolved V genes account for under half, and no reason is known for the remainder. V and J calls and clone size follow that table, whereas D and trimming were derived from the DNA. The sample data list about 210,000 clones, and roughly nine tenths of these were observed just once. Approximately 1.2% of the sample is in the top ten clones.

Material for sequencing was peripheral blood. The source is a man between 25 and 39 years old with acute or convalescent COVID-19. The V gene is TRBV11-3 and the J gene is TRBJ2-4; a tentative D call is TRBD2 (7 bases match). The DNA sequence reads TGTGCCAGCAGCCAGGGCGGGGGCGCCGCCAAAAACATTCAGTACTTC. This gives the protein CASSQGGGAAKNIQYF. With all but the CDR3 taken from the reference TRBV11-3 and TRBJ2-4 genes, the full variable domain is: EAGVVQSPRYKIIEKKQPVAFWCNPISGHNTLYWYLQNLGQGPELLIRYENEEAVDDSQLPKDRFSAERLKGVDSTLKIQPAELGDSAVYLCASSQGGGAAKNIQYFGAGTRLSVL.